These 29 T cell receptor beta chains were all obtained from the same sample, sequenced in a study of blood T cell repertoires in COVID-19. Only in-frame clones appear in the TCRdb table, and some are missing; sequencing was by immunoSEQ multiplex PCR. The data hold approximately 15,000 clones, with around 88% observed a single time. Sequencing was performed on peripheral blood. The source of these receptors is a human donor in a cohort sampled during active COVID-19.

The chain links TRBV3-1 (or the pseudogene TRBV3-2) to TRBJ1-1; tentative D call: TRBD1 (6 bases). Per the germline V gene, CDR1 is LGHDT and CDR2 is YNNKEL (reference sequence). The CDR3 covers 15 residues. V lost 3 bases and J lost 0, with 11 bases in between. In DNA form, the CDR3 reads TGTGCCAGCAGCCAGCACAGGGCCATGAACACTGAAGCTTTCTTT. This translates into CASSQHRAMNTEAFF.

The rearrangement joins TRBV4-2 to TRBJ1-4; D unresolved. Germline values: CDR1 LGHNA, CDR2 YNFKEQ. The V end lost 0 bases, the J end lost 6 bases, and 8 bases lay between the germline ends. CDR3 length: 14 residues. CDR3 DNA sequence: TGTGCCAGCAGCCAAGATACGGGGTATGAAAAACTGTTTTTT. This codes for CASSQDTGYEKLFF.

The chain recombines TRBV7-2 with TRBJ1-5; tentative D call: TRBD1 (6 bases). The CDR3 covers 16 residues. V shed 3 bases and J shed 5 bases, with 17 bases lying between them. The germline V gene encodes CDR1 SGHTA and CDR2 FQGNSA. The CDR3: CASSFRGAQGHQPQHF. CDR3 nucleotides: TGTGCCAGCAGCTTTCGGGGGGCCCAGGGCCATCAGCCCCAGCATTTT.

V gene TRBV7-7 combines with J gene TRBJ1-1; D perhaps matches TRBD1 (6 bases). CDR3 length: 16 residues. V dropped 1 base and J dropped 1 base, with 13 bases sitting between them. Germline V gene lookup returns CDR1 SSHAT and CDR2 FNYEAQ (reference sequence). The CDR3 DNA is TGTGCCAGCAGCTTAGAACCTGGACAGCCGAACACTGAAGCTTTCTTT. This sequence encodes CASSLEPGQPNTEAFF.

This chain links TRBV5-1 with TRBJ2-3; TRBD2 matches at 10 bases. Germline CDR1 SGHRS, CDR2 YFSETQ. V was pared by 0 bases and J by 2 bases, with 9 bases of the junction left unmatched. The CDR3 totals 18 residues. The CDR3 nucleotides are TGCGCCAGCAGCTTGGGCTTTCCTAGCGGGGGTCTCACAGATACGCAGTATTTT. Translation: CASSLGFPSGGLTDTQYF.

The J gene is TRBJ1-4, the V gene TRBV28; D might be TRBD1 (5 bases). CDR1 and CDR2 (germline): MDHEN, SYDVKM. The CDR3 length is 17 residues. Trimming cost V 6 bases and J 1 base, with 18 bases left between them. CDR3: CASRRIPQGLTNEKLFF. The DNA of the CDR3 is TGTGCCAGCAGACGGATACCGCAGGGTTTAACTAATGAAAAACTGTTTTTT.

The table lists this clone with a few counts. The chain has TRBV6-4 and TRBJ1-2; a weak D match, TRBD1 (5 bases). Germline CDR1 and CDR2: MRHNA and SNTAGT. The CDR3 totals 14 residues. Deletions cut 4 bases from V and 4 bases from J, with 13 bases between. The CDR3 loop reads CASSVERGSYGYTF. CDR3 coding DNA: TGTGCCAGCAGTGTTGAAAGGGGTAGCTATGGCTACACCTTC.

This rearrangement joins TRBV5-5 to TRBJ1-1, with D maybe TRBD1 (5 bases). CDR1 and CDR2 from the germline V gene are SGHKS and YYEKEE (reference sequence). This CDR3 contains 13 residues. Trimming removed 3 bases from V and 4 bases from J, with 10 bases in between. In nucleotides, the CDR3 is TGTGCCAGCAGCTGGAGCGGGGGCACTGAAGCTTTCTTT. Its protein product is CASSWSGGTEAFF. Full variable domain (missing parts from reference TRBV5-5 and TRBJ1-1): DAGVTQSPTHLIKTRGQQVTLRCSPISGHKSVSWYQQVLGQGPQFIFQYYEKEERGRGNFPDRFSARQFPNYSSELNVNALLLGDSALYLCASSWSGGTEAFFGQGTRLTVV.

The rearrangement links TRBV18 to TRBJ2-7, with 9 bases lining up with TRBD1. The germline V gene has CDR1 KGHSH and CDR2 LQKENI. V was clipped by 0 bases and J by 4 bases; unmatched bases: 7. This CDR3 region has 16 residues. The CDR3 region is CASSPPGGTGQYEQYF. The CDR3 region has the DNA TGTGCCAGCTCACCACCGGGGGGGACAGGGCAGTACGAGCAGTACTTC. Supplemented by reference TRBV18 and TRBJ2-7, the full variable domain reads NAGVMQNPRHLVRRRGQEARLRCSPMKGHSHVYWYRQLPEEGLKFMVYLQKENIIDESGMPKERFSAEFPKEGPSILRIQQVVRGDSAAYFCASSPPGGTGQYEQYFGPGTRLTVT.

This sequence joins TRBV10-1 and TRBJ2-1, with 7 bases that match TRBD1. V lost 3 bases and J lost 7; bases outside the gene matches: 12. The CDR3 has 16 amino acids. From germline, CDR1 is WNHNN and CDR2 SYGVQD (reference sequence). CDR3 amino acids: CASSDMRQGPRNEQFF. The CDR3 nucleotides read TGCGCCAGCAGTGATATGAGACAGGGACCTAGGAATGAGCAGTTCTTC.

The genes are TRBV5-5 and TRBJ1-2, with D possibly matching TRBD1 (5 bases). Trimming took 3 bases from V and 4 from J, leaving 16 bases between them. Germline CDR1 is SGHKS and CDR2 is YYEKEE (reference sequence). CDR3 size: 15 residues. CDR3 in amino acids: CASSSGTGGVYGYTF. DNA of the CDR3: TGTGCCAGCAGCTCCGGGACCGGAGGGGTCTATGGCTACACCTTC.

The CDR3 DNA sequence: TGTGCCAGCAGCCCCGGGACAGGGTCCACAGATACGCAGTATTTT. Translation: CASSPGTGSTDTQYF. The V gene is TRBV5-5, the J gene TRBJ2-3, with 9 bases identical to TRBD1. Germline V gene lookup returns CDR1 SGHKS and CDR2 YYEKEE (reference sequence). This CDR3 contains 15 residues. V gave up 4 bases and J gave up 2 bases; unmatched junction bases: 5.

The V and J genes are TRBV15 and TRBJ2-7; no definite D call. Germline V gives CDR1 LNHNV, CDR2 YYDKDF (reference sequence). Trimming took 3 bases from V and 1 from J, leaving 4 bases between them. This CDR3 contains 12 residues. The CDR3 region is CATSSGSYEQYF. In nucleotides, the CDR3 is TGTGCCACCAGCAGCGGGTCCTACGAGCAGTACTTC.

For the CDR3, the DNA is TGCGCCAGCAGCTTGGCCTTAGCGGGGGGGCCAGAGACCCAGTACTTC. It yields the protein CASSLALAGGPETQYF. The chain employs TRBV5-1 and TRBJ2-5, with 11 bases identical to TRBD2. Germline CDR1 reads SGHRS; CDR2 reads YFSETQ. Germline trimming cut 0 bases from V and 4 bases from J; bases unmatched to any gene: 5. The CDR3 extends over 16 amino acids.

The V gene is TRBV24-1, the J gene TRBJ2-1; tentative D call: TRBD1 (5 bases). Germline CDR1 and CDR2: KGHDR and SFDVKD. The CDR3 is made up of 12 amino acids. Trimming stripped 1 base from V and 9 bases from J, with 6 bases between. The CDR3 nucleotides read TGTGCCACCAGTGATTTTAGGGGTGAGCAGTTCTTC. This translates into CATSDFRGEQFF.

J is TRBJ2-7 and V is TRBV28; D ambiguous. With 6 bases removed from V and 1 base from J, the gap between germline ends came to 13 bases. The CDR3 covers 14 residues. Germline V gives CDR1 MDHEN, CDR2 SYDVKM. CDR3: CASRSQYKSYEQYF. The CDR3 region has the DNA TGTGCCAGCAGGTCACAGTACAAGTCCTACGAGCAGTACTTC.

The V call is TRBV5-1, the J call TRBJ1-2; no definite D call. Germline V CDR1 and CDR2: SGHRS, YFSETQ. The germline V and J ends were trimmed by 3 bases and 5 bases, with 11 bases remaining between them. This CDR3 has 13 amino acids. The DNA for the CDR3 is TGCGCCAGCAGCTCGGGTCCGGTGTATGGCTACACCTTC. It specifies CASSSGPVYGYTF. Full variable domain (rest looked up from reference TRBV5-1 and TRBJ1-2): KAGVTQTPRYLIKTRGQQVTLSCSPISGHRSVSWYQQTPGQGLQFLFEYFSETQRNKGNFPGRFSGRQFSNSRSEMNVSTLELGDSALYLCASSSGPVYGYTFGSGTRLTVV.

This clone appeared a single time. The chain uses TRBV2 and TRBJ1-5; 9 positions agree with TRBD1. Germline loops: CDR1 SNHLY, CDR2 FYNNEI. Trimming removed 8 bases from V and 6 bases from J; junction bases left unmatched: 8. This CDR3 region has 14 residues. The CDR3 nucleotides are TGTGCCAGCGCCGGACAGGGGCAGGTTCAGCCCCAGCATTTT. This sequence encodes CASAGQGQVQPQHF.

The V and J genes are TRBV19 and TRBJ1-2; TRBD1 aligns across 9 bases. This CDR3 is built from 15 residues. Per the germline V gene, CDR1 is LNHDA and CDR2 is SQIVND (reference sequence). The trim removed 3 bases at V and 4 bases at J, leaving 6 bases unmatched. The CDR3 DNA is TGTGCCAGTAGTATCGACAGGGGGGATCTCTATGGCTACACCTTC. This codes for CASSIDRGDLYGYTF.

The chain is built from TRBV6-1 and TRBJ1-2; no definite D call. The CDR3 loop spans 13 amino acids. Trimming removed 2 bases at V and 2 bases at J, with 6 bases between. Per the germline V gene, CDR1 is MNHNS and CDR2 is SASEGT. The CDR3 is CASSERANYGYTF. CDR3 sequence (DNA): TGTGCCAGCAGTGAAAGAGCCAACTATGGCTACACCTTC.

The CDR3 DNA reads as TGTGCCAGCAGCTTGGGGGTAGCGGGGACCTACGAGCAGTACTTC. Translating it yields CASSLGVAGTYEQYF. The V and J genes are TRBV5-6 and TRBJ2-7; 8 bases match TRBD2. Unmatched junction bases numbered 4, after V lost 0 bases and J lost 2 bases. The CDR3 spans 15 residues. The germline V gene encodes CDR1 SGHDT and CDR2 YYEEEE.

The CDR3 is CSVYRGRTTNTEAFF. CDR3 nucleotide sequence: TGCAGCGTTTACAGGGGGCGAACAACCAACACTGAAGCTTTCTTT. The V gene is TRBV29-1, the J gene TRBJ1-1; 9 nucleotides line up with TRBD1. The CDR3 has 15 amino acids. V shed 5 bases, J shed 2 bases, and the junction held 9 bases outside the gene matches. CDR1 is SQVTM, CDR2 ANQGSEA, per germline.

The chain uses TRBV10-2 and TRBJ2-1, with TRBD2 matching 11 bases. With 5 bases clipped from V and 6 bases from J, the junction kept 6 bases outside the gene matches. Germline CDR1 and CDR2: WSHSY and SAAADI. This CDR3 is 15 amino acids long. CDR3 residues: CASSSTSGAGNEQFF. The CDR3 DNA follows: TGCGCCAGCAGTTCGACTAGCGGGGCCGGCAATGAGCAGTTCTTC.

V gene TRBV27 combines with J gene TRBJ2-1, with D possibly matching TRBD1 (6 bases). The CDR3 extends over 12 amino acids. The V end was cut by 6 bases, the J end by 13 bases, with 16 bases between. The germline gives CDR1 MNHEY, CDR2 SMNVEV (reference sequence). The CDR3 region has the DNA TGTGCCAGCAGCTTCCTGGGGGACACCCAGTTCTTC. Translated, it gives CASSFLGDTQFF.

The rearrangement joins TRBV28 to TRBJ2-3; tentative D call: TRBD2 (5 bases). Per germline, CDR1 MDHEN and CDR2 SYDVKM. The length of the CDR3 is 13 residues. The V end was cut by 7 bases, the J end by 0 bases, with 8 bases between. The CDR3 DNA reads TGTGCCAGCATCTCGGGGAGCACAGATACGCAGTATTTT. This gives the protein CASISGSTDTQYF.

This clone was counted only a few times. J is TRBJ2-1 and V is TRBV28; D might be TRBD1 (5 bases). This CDR3 comprises 16 residues. Between the trimmed V and J ends, which lost 6 bases and 8 bases, there was a span of 23 bases. Per the germline V gene, CDR1 is MDHEN and CDR2 is SYDVKM. This CDR3 reads CASSPLSSQGVDEQFF. The CDR3 DNA reads as TGTGCCAGCAGCCCCCTAAGCTCTCAGGGTGTGGATGAGCAGTTCTTC.

V and J are TRBV5-1 and TRBJ2-2, with 10 bases identical to TRBD2. Per the germline V gene, CDR1 is SGHRS and CDR2 is YFSETQ. J was trimmed by 6 bases and V by 4 bases; bases with no gene match: 6. The CDR3 extends over 15 amino acids. CDR3 region: CASSALAGEAGELFF. As DNA, the CDR3 is TGCGCCAGCAGCGCCCTAGCGGGGGAAGCCGGGGAGCTGTTTTTT.

The chain recombines TRBV9 with TRBJ2-1; 10 nucleotides line up with TRBD1. The junction had 7 bases not matched to a gene; V was cut back by 4 bases and J by 9 bases. The CDR3 runs to 14 residues. Germline CDR1 SGDLS, CDR2 YYNGEE. CDR3 DNA: TGTGCCAGCAGCCGGGACAGGGGTAGGGGTGAGCAGTTCTTC. This codes for CASSRDRGRGEQFF. The variable domain in full, completed from reference TRBV9 and TRBJ2-1, reads DSGVTQTPKHLITATGQRVTLRCSPRSGDLSVYWYQQSLDQGLQFLIQYYNGEERAKGNILERFSAQQFPDLHSELNLSSLELGDSALYFCASSRDRGRGEQFFGPGTRLTVL.

V and J are TRBV28 and TRBJ2-7; D gene unclear. CDR1 and CDR2 (germline): MDHEN, SYDVKM. The CDR3 is made up of 15 amino acids. Trimming shortened V by 3 bases and J by 0 bases, and 12 bases separated the two germline ends. The CDR3 loop is CASSFPRSGSYEQYF. The CDR3 nucleotides are TGTGCCAGCAGTTTTCCGAGATCGGGCTCCTACGAGCAGTACTTC.